This T cell receptor (beta chain) was identified in a study of blood T cell repertoires in COVID-19. Assay: immunoSEQ multiplex PCR; the TCRdb copy retains only in-frame clones and omits some. The sample lists tens of thousands of clones; approximately 83% were seen once. The receptor was derived from a human donor in a cohort sampled during active COVID-19. The donor label of this sample is uncertain. Specimen: peripheral blood.

The CDR3 is CAWSDNQGARNEQFF. CDR3 bases: TGTGCCTGGAGTGACAACCAGGGGGCGCGCAATGAGCAGTTCTTC. V usage is TRBV30 and J usage is TRBJ2-1; 8 bases match TRBD1. The CDR3 extends over 15 amino acids. Germline V gives CDR1 GTSNPN, CDR2 SVGIG (reference sequence). The V and J ends lost 1 base and 6 bases, in that order; junction bases with no gene match: 8.